This TCR beta chain was recorded in a study of blood T cell repertoires in COVID-19. Study overall: Sample material is recorded as cDNA or gDNA derived from T cells, B-cell-depleted T cells, or PBMCs.

This clone was counted a few times. Germline V CDR1 and CDR2: SEHNR, FQNEAQ (reference sequence). This CDR3 contains 12 residues. The ends were cut back, 5 bases at V and 7 bases at J, with 9 bases in the middle. Original handling: Amplifying reference gene primers gave estimates of nucleated cell counts. The protocol was immunoSEQ multiplex PCR, while the TCRdb copy is restricted to in-frame clones and leaves out a portion. V and J calls and clone size follow that table, whereas D and trimming were derived from the DNA. The table includes more than 200,000 clones, about 79% detected once. This chain joins TRBV7-9 and TRBJ1-5; D unclear. This clonotype originated in a woman in her thirties or forties who had recovered from COVID-19. The sequencing sample was made of peripheral blood. The CDR3 bases are TGTGCCAGCAGCCAATTTCCCCAGCCCCAGCATTTT. Translation gives CASSQFPQPQHF.